Listed here is a single T cell receptor (beta chain). It lacks a known antigen. No base-level quality is on record; no much larger clone is a single base apart. Using the deep immunoSEQ assay, multiplex PCR amplified TCR CDR3 regions from genomic DNA. Extracted genomic DNA from each cell subset was distributed evenly across all wells of several immunoSEQ 96-well plates, and each plate was treated as a replicate. For sorted subsets, around 200 ng genomic DNA, equal to 30,000 to 35,000 T cell genomes, was loaded into each replicate PCR. Purified libraries were measured with a Qubit 3.0 fluorometer, size-checked on a Bioanalyzer 2100, and measured again with the KAPA Library Quantification kit. Each immunoSEQ 96-well plate was sequenced on its own single-read 150-cycle Illumina NextSeq 550 flow cell. The authors processed their data as follows. Because the immunoSEQ output included only junctional sequences and no quality scores, the filtering could not be the same as the filtering used for full-length reads. To assign V/J genes and CDR3, sequences were annotated against IMGT germline references using PyIR, a Python wrapper for IgBLAST v1.9. Any read was removed if the V/J assignment was weak (E-value above 1e-6), the CDR3 was missing, or the read contained stop codons, out-of-frame junctions, or ambiguous translated residues. A V3J clonotype was defined by an identical inferred V gene, J gene, and CDR3 amino acid sequence. Percentage overlap between repertoires was computed as shared unique clonotypes divided by the size of the smaller repertoire. Three approaches were used to assess repertoire richness: RTK rarefaction, the Chao1 estimator, and Recon v2.1 estimates of unobserved clonotypes. For all TCRbeta clonotypes obtained by the gDNA method from a few donors, generation probabilities were computed with OLGA. Not all clones reach the TCRdb copy of this immuneACCESS table, which keeps in-frame sequences only. Checked studies attribute under half of the gap to unresolved V genes and leave the rest unexplained. V and J calls and clone size come straight from that table; D and trimming were deduced from the DNA. This sample comprises more than 2,000,000 clones, 90% to 95% of them detected only once. The ten largest clones represent about 0.39% of the sample.

Donors were healthy HIV-negative adults with no recently reported acute infections or vaccinations. Every donor was a Caucasian adult residing in Nashville, Tennessee, USA. CD4+ T cells were enriched through magnetic negative selection, after which naive cells were positively selected on CD45RA and the remaining negative fraction served as the memory subset. Blood was collected by leukapheresis, and PBMCs were isolated by Ficoll-Histopaque density gradient centrifugation and then cryopreserved in liquid nitrogen vapor phase. Analytical flow cytometry was used to check the purity and quantity of each magnetically sorted T cell population. From each sorted fraction, genomic DNA was isolated and quantified by UV absorbance on a Nanodrop 2000c. This entry is derived from a study of shared clonotypes between healthy human individuals (dated by TCRdb to 2020 to 2022). Notes on the research overall: The cohort included three men and a couple of women between 18 and 49 years of age. Each donor's leukapheresis produced roughly between about 0.85 and 10 billion PBMCs. Different laboratories and diverse techniques were used to prepare libraries and sequence TCR repertoires, to increase sequencing depth and limit assay-specific biases. For each donor, three plates each were used for CD4 naive and CD4 memory, two plates were used for CD8 naive, and one plate was used for CD8 memory. To estimate repertoire size and how much clonotypes are shared between individuals, the study performed deep sequencing of blood TCR repertoires from 4 to 6 healthy adults.

Paper-wide results and their limitations: Larger estimated clonotype richness was generally found for naive subsets than for memory subsets. Clonotypes shared by all four sorted-subset donors showed higher generation probabilities than non-shared clonotypes. Pairwise subsampling indicated that sequencing depth was expected to affect the degree of clonotype sharing among donors. Sampling was restricted to blood, and TCR repertoires in tissue are likely to differ from TCR repertoires in blood. Because the study included a small number of donors, the genetic and exposure-history diversity represented was limited. When a handful of donors were compared, the shared fraction of clonotypes was around 5% for naive CD4, approximately 3.5% for naive CD8, 2% to 2.5% for memory CD4, and roughly 0.4% for memory CD8. Even with the large sequencing depth, rarefaction of the sorted-subset datasets indicated that sequencing was incomplete.

Trimmed from V: 0 bases; trimmed from J: 10 bases; junction bases lacking a gene match: 10. The CDR3 starts with the cysteine, ends with the phenylalanine, and has 16 residues. Just the 48-base CDR3 DNA is kept, in frame starting at base 1. Based on the germline V gene, the CDR1 and CDR2 sequences are SGHAT and FQNNGV. Rearrangement joined TRBV11-2 to TRBJ2-1; 9 middle bases align to TRBD2. The sequenced material came from naive CD4+ T cells from PBMCs. The sample's cell subset or site, from its label and the paper: CD45RA+ positively selected. This TCR came from a man aged 18 to 30 in good health. Some clones in this sample may be carry-over from other donors' samples. The nucleotide sequence is TGTGCCAGCAGCTTAGATCGCCTAGCGGGGACTATGGAGCAGTTCTTC. Its coded protein is CASSLDRLAGTMEQFF.